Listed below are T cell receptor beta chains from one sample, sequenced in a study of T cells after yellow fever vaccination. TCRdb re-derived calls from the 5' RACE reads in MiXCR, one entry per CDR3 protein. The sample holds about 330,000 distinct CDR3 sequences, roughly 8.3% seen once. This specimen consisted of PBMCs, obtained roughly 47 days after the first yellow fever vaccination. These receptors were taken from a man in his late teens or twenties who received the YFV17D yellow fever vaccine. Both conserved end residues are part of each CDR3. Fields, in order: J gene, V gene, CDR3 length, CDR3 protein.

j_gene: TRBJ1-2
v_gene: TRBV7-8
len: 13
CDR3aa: CASRPRAGNGYTF

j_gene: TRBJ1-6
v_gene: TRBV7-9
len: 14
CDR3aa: CASSSSFGGSPLHF

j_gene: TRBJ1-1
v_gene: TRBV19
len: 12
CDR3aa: CASQEGGTEAFF

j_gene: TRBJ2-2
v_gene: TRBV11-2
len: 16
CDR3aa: CASNQGGQELTGELFF

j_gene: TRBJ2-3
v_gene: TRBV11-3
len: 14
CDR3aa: CASSLQGRTDTQYF

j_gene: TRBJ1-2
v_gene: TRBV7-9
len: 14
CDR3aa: CASSLAGTDYGYTF

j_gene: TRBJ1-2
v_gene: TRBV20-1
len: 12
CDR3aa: CSARREDYGYTF

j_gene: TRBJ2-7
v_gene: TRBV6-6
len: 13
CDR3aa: CASKLGGRSEQYF

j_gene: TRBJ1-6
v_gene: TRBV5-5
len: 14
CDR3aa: CASSLGQLDSPLHF

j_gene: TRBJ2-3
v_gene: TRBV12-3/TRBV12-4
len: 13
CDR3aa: CASSLRIADTQYF

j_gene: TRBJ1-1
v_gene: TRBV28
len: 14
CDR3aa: CASRRGGVNTEAFF

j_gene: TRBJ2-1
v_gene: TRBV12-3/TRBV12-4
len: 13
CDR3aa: CASSLLPANEQFF

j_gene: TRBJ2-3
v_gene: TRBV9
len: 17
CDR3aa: CASSLLSGGISTDTQYF

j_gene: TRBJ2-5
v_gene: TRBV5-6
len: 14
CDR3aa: CASKGLAVQETQYF

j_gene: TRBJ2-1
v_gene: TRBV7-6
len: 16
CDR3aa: CASSLGKGYLGNEQFF

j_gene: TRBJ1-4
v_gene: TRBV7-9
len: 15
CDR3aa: CASSSLDTGHEKLFF

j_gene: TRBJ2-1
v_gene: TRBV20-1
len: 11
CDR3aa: CSATTGALRFF

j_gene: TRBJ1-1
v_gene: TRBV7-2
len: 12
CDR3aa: CASSDRTGKAFF

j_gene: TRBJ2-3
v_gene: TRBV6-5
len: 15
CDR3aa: CASSYSGVATDTQYF

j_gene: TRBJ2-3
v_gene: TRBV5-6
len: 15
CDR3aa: CASSGPGQGSDTQYF

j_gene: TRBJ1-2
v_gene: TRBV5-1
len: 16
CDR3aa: CASSWRTNEANYGYTF

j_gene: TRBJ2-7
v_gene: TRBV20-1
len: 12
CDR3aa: CSADRATYEQYF

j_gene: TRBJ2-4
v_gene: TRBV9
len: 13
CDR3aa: CASSSPTKNIQYF

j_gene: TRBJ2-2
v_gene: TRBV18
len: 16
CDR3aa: CASSPVTVSNTGELFF

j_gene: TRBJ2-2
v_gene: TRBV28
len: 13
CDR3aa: CAGRTVLTGELFF

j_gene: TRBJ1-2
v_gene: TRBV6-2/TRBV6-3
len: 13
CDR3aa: CASSRGQGTGYTF

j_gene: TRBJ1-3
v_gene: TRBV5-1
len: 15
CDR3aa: CASSLGGRYGNTIYF

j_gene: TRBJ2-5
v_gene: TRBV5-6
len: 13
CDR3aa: CASSLLGEETQYF

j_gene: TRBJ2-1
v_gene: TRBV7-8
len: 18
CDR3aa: CASSRGTGGRGGYNEQFF

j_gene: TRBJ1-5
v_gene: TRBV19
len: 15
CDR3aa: CASSSGGKGNQPQHF

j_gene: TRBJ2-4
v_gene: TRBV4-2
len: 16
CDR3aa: CASSPASGGSKNIQYF

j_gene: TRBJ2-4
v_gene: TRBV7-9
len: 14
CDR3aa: CASSLSGEKNIQYF

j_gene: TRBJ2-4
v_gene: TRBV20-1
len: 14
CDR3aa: CSAWNALAKNIQYF

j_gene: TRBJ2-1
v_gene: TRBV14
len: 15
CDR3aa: CASSRDASSYNEQFF

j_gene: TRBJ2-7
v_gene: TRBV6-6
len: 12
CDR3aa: CASSAIGDEQYF

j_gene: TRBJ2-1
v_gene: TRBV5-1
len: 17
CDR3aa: CASRNVAGLSSYKEQFF

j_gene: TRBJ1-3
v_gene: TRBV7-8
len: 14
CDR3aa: CASSLGPGGNTIYF

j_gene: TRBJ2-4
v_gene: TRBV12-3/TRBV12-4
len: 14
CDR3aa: CASSLPQGANIQYF

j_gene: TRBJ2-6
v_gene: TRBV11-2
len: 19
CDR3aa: CASRRAPGLAGSGANVLTF

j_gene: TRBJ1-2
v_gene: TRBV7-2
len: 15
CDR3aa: CASSPPLGGTYGYTF

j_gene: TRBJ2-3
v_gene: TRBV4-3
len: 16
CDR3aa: CASSQDRTGGADTQYF

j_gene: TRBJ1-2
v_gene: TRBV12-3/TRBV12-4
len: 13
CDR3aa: CASSLEQSYGYTF

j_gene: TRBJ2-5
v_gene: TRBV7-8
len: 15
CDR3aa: CASSSPLAGQETQYF

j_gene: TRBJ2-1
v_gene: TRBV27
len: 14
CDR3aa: CASSLTGSGNEQFF

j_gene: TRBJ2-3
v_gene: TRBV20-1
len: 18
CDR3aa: CSARVGLAGLKGTDTQYF

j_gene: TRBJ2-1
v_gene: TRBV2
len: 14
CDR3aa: CASSHPVGYNEQFF

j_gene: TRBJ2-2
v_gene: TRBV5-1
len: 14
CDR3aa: CASTPRGNTGELFF

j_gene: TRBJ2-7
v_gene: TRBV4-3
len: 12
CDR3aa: CASSRAGREQYF

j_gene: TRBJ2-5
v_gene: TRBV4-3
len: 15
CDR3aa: CASSPRQSLPETQYF

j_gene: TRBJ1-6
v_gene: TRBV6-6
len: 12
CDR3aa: CASSWDQITPHF

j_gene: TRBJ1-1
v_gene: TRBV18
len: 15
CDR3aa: CASSPAGGVNTEAFF

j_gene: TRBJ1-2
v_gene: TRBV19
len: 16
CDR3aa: CASSTLRQGSNYGYTF

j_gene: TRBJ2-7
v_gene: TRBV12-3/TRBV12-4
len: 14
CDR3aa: CASSPRTGPYEQYF

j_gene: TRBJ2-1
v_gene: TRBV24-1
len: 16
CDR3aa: CATSDKDGASYNEQFF